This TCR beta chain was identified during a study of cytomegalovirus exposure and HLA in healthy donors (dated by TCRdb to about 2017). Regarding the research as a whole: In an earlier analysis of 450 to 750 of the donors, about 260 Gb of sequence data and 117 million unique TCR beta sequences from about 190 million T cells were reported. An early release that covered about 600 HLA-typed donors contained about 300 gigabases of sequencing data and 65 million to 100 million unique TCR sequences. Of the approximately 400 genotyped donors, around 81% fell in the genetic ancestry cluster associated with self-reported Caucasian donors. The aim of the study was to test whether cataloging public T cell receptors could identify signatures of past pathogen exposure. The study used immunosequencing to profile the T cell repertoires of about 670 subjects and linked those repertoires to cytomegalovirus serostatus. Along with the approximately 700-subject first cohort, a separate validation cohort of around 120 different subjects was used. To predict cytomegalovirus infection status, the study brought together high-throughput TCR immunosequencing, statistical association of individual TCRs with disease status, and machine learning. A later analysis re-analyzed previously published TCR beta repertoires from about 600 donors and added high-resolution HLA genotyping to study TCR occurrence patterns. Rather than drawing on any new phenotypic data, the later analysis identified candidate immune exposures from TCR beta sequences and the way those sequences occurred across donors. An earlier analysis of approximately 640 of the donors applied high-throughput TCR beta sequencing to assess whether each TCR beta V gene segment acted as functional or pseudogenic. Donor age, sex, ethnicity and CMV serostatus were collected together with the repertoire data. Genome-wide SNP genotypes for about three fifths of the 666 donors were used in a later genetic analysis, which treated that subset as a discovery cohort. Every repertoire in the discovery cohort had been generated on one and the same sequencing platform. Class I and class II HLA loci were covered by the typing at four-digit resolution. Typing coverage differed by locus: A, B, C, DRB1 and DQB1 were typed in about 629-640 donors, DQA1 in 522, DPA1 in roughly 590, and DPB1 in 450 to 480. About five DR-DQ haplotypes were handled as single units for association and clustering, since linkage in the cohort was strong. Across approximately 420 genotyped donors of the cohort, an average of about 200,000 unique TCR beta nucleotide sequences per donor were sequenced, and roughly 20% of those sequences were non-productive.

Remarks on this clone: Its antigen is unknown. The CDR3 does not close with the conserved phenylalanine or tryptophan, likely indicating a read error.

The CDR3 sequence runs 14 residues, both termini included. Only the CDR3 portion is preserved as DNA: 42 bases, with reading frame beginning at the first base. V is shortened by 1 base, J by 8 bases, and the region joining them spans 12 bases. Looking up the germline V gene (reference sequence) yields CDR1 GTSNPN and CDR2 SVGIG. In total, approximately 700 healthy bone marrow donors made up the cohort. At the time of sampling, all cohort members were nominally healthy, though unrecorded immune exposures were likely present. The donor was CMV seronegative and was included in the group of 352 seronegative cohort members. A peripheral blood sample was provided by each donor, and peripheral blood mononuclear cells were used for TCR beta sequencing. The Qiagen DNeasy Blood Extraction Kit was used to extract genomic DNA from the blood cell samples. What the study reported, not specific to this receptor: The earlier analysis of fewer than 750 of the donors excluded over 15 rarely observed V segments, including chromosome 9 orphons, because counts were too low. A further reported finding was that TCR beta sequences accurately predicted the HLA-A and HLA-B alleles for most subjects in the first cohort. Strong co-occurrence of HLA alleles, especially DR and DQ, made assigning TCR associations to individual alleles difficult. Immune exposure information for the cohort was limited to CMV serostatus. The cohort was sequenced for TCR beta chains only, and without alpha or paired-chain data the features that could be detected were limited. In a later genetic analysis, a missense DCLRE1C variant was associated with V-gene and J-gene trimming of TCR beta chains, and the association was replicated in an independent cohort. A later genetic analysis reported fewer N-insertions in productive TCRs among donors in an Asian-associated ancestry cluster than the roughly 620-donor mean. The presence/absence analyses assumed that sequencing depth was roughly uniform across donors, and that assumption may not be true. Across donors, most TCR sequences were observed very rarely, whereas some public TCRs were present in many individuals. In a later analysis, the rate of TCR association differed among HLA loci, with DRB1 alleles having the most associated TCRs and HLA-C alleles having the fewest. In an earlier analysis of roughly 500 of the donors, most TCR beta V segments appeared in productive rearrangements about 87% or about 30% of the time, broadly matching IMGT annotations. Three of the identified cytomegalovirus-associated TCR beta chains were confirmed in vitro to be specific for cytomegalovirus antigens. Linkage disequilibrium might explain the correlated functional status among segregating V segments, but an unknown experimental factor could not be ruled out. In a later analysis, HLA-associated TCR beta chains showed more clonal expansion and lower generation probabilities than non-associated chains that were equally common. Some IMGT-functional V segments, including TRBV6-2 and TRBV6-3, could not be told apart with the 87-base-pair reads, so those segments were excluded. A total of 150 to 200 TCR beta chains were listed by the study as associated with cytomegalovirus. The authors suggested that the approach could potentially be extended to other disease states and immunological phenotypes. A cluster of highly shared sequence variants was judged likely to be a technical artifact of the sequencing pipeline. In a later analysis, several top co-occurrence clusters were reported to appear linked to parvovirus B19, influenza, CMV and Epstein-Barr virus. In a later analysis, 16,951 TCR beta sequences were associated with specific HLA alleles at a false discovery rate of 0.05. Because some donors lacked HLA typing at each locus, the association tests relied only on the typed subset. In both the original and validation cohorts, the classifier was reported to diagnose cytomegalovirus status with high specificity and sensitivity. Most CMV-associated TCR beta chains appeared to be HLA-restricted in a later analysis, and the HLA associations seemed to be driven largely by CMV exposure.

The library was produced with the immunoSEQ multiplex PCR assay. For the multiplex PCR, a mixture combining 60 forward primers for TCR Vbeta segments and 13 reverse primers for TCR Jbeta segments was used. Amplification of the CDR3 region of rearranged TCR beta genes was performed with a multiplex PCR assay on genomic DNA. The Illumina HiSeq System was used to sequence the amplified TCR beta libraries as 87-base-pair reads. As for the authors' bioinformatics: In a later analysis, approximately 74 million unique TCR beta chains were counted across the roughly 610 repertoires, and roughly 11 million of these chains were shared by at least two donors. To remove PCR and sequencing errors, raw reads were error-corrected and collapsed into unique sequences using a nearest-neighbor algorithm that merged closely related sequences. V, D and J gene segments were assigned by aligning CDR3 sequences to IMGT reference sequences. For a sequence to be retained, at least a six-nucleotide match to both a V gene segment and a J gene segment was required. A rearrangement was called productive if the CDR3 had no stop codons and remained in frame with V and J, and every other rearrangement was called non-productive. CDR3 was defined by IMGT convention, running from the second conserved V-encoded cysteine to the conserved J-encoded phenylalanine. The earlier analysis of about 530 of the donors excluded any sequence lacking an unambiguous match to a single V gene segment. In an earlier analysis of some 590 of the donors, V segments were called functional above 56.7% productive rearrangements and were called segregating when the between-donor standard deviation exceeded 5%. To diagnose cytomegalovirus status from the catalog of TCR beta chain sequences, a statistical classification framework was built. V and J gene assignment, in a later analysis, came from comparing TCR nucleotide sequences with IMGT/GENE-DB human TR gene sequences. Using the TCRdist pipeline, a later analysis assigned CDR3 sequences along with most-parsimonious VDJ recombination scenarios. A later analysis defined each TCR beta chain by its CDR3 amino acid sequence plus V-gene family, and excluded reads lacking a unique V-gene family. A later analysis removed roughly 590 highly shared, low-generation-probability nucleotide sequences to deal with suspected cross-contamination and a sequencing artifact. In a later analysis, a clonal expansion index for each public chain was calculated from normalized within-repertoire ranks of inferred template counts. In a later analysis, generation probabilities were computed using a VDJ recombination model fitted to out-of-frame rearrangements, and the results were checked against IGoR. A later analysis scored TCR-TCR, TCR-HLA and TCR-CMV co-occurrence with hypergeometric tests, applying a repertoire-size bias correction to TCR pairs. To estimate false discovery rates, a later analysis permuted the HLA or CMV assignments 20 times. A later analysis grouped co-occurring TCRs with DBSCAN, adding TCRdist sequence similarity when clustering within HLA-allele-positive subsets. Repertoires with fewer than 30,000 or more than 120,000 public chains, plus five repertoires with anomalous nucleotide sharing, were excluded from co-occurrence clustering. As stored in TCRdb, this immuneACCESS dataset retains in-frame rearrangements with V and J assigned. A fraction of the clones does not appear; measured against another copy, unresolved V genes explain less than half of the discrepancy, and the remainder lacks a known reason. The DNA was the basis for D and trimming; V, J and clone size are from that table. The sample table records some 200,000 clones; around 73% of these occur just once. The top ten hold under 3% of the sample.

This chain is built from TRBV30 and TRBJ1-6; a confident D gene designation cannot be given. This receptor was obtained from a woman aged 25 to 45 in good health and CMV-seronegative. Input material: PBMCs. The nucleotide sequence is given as TGTGCCTGGAGTGCCTCACCCCGGTATTCACCCCTCCACCTT. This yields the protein CAWSASPRYSPLHL.